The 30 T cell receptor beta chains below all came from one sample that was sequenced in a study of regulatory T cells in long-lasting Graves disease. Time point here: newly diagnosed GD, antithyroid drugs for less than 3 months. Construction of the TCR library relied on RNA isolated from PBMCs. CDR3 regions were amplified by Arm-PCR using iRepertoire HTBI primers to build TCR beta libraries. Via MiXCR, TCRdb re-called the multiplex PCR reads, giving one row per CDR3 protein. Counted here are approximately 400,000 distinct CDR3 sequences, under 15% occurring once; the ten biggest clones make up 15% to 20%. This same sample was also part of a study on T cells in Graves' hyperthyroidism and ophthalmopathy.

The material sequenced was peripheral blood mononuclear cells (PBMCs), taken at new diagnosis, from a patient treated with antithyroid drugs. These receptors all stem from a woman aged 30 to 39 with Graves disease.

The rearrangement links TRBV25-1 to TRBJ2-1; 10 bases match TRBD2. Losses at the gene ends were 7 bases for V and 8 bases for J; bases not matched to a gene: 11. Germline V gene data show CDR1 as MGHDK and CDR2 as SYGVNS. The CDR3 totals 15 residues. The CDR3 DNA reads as TGTGCCAGCAAAGTCCCGGGACTAGCGACCCATGAGCAGTTCTTC. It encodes CASKVPGLATHEQFF.

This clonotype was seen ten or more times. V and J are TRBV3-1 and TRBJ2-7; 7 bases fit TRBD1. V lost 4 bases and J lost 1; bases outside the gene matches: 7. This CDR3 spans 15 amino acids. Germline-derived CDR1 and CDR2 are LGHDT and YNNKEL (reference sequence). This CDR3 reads CASSLGQHTSYEQYF. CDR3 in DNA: TGTGCCAGCAGCCTGGGACAGCATACTTCCTACGAGCAGTACTTC.

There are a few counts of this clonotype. CDR3 in amino acids: CSARDPYVKNIQYF. The CDR3 nucleotides read TGCAGTGCTAGAGACCCTTATGTCAAAAACATTCAGTACTTC. V and J are TRBV20-1 and TRBJ2-4; D is uncertain. The CDR3 runs to 14 residues. Germline CDR1 reads DFQATT; CDR2 reads SNEGSKA (reference sequence). Deletions cut 0 bases from V and 3 bases from J, with 9 bases between.

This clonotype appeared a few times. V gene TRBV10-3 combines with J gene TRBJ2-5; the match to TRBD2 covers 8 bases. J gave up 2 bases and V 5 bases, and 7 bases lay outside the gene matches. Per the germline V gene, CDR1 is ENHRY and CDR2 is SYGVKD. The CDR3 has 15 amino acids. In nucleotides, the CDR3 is TGTGCCATCAGTTCGTCCGGGACTAGTCAAGAGACCCAGTACTTC. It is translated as CAISSSGTSQETQYF.

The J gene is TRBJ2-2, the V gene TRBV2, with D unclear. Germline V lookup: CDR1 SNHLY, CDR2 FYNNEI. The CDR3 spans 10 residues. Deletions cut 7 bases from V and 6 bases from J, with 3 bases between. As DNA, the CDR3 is TGTGCCAGCATGGCCGGGGAGCTGTTTTTT. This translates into CASMAGELFF.

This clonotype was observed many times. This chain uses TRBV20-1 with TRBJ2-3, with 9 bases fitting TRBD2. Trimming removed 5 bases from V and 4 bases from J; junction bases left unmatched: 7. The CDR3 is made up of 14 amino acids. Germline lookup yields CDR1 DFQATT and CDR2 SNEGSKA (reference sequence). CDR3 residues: CSAPNSGRSDTQYF. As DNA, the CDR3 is TGCAGTGCTCCGAATAGCGGGAGATCAGATACGCAGTATTTT.

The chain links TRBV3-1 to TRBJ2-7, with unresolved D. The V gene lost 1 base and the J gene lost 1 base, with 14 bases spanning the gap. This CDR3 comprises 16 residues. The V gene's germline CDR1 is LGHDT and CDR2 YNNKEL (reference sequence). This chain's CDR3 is CASSQGASGQSYEQYF. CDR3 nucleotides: TGTGCCAGCAGCCAAGGAGCTTCGGGTCAGTCCTACGAGCAGTACTTC.

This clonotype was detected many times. The CDR3 DNA reads TGTGCCAGCAGTCCGCTAGCGGGAAAGGGTGGTAAGCAGTACTTC. Its protein product is CASSPLAGKGGKQYF. The V gene is TRBV12-3 or TRBV12-4, the J gene TRBJ2-7; 9 positions match TRBD2. The CDR3 runs to 15 residues. V gave up 5 bases and J gave up 8 bases; unmatched junction bases: 13.

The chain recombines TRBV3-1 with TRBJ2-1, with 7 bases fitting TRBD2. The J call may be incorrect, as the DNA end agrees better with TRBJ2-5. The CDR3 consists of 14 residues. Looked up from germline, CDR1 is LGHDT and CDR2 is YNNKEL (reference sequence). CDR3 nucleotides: TGTGCCAGCAGCCATTTCACCGGGACTAAAACCCAGTACTTC. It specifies CASSHFTGTKTQYF.

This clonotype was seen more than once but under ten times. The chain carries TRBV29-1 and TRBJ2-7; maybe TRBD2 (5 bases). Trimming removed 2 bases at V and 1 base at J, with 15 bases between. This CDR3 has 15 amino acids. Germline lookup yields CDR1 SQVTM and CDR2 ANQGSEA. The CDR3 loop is CSVELGTSRSYEQYF. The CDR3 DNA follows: TGCAGCGTTGAATTAGGAACTAGTCGGTCCTACGAGCAGTACTTC.

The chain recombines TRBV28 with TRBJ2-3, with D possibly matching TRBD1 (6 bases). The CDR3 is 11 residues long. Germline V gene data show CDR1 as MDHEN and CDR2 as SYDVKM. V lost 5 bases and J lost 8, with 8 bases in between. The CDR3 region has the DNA TGTGCCAGCAGTAACAGGGTTACGCAGTATTTT. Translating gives CASSNRVTQYF.

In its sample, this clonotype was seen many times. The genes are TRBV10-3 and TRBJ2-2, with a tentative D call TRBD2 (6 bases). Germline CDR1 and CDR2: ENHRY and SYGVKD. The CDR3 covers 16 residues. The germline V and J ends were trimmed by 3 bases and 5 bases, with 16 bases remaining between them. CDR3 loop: CAISEGRSGGTGELFF. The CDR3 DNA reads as TGTGCCATCAGTGAAGGTCGATCAGGAGGGACCGGGGAGCTGTTTTTT.

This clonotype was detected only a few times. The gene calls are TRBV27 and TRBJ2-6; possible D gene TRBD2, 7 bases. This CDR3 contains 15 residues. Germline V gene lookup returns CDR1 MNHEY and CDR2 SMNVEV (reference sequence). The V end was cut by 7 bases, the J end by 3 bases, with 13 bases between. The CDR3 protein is CASKGEGYGANVLTF. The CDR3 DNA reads TGTGCCAGCAAGGGGGAGGGGTATGGGGCCAACGTCCTGACTTTC.

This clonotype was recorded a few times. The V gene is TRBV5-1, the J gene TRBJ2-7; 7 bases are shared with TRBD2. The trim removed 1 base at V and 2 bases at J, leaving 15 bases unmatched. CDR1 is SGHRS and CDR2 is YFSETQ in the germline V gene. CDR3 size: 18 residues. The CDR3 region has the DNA TGCGCCAGCAGCTTGTCCAACATAGGGCGGGAGATACCCTACGAGCAGTACTTC. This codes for CASSLSNIGREIPYEQYF.

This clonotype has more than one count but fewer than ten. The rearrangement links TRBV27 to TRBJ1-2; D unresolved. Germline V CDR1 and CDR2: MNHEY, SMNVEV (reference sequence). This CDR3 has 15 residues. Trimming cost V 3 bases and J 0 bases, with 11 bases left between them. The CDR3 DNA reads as TGTGCCAGCAGTTTCGGTAACAGAGCTAACTATGGCTACACCTTC. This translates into CASSFGNRANYGYTF.

CDR3: CASSLGLAGVGKPFF. The CDR3 DNA reads TGTGCCAGCAGTTTGGGACTAGCGGGAGTCGGAAAGCCGTTCTTC. The V gene is TRBV27, the J gene TRBJ2-1, with TRBD2 identical over 14 bases. The germline gives CDR1 MNHEY, CDR2 SMNVEV (reference sequence). This CDR3 is 15 amino acids long. Germline trimming cut 3 bases from V and 15 bases from J; bases unmatched to any gene: 10.

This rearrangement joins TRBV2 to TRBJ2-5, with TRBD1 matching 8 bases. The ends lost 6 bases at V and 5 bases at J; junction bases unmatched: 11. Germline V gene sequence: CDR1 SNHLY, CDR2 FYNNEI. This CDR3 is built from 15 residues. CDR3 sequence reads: CASRPWTGLGETQYF. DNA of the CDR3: TGTGCCAGCAGACCTTGGACAGGGTTGGGGGAGACCCAGTACTTC.

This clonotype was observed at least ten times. This chain's CDR3 is CASSLSSGYNEQFF. CDR3 bases: TGTGCCAGCAGTTTATCCTCCGGTTATAATGAGCAGTTCTTC. The rearrangement uses TRBV12-3 or TRBV12-4 and TRBJ2-1; no reliable D call. With 2 bases removed from V and 7 bases from J, the gap between germline ends came to 12 bases. The CDR3 sequence is 14 residues long.

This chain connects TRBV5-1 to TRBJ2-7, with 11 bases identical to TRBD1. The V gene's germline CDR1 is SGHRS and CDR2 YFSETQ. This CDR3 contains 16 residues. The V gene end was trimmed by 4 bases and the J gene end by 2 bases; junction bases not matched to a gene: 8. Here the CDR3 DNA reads TGCGCCAGCAGCCTCCCCTGGACAGGGGGCCCCTACGAGCAGTACTTC. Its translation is CASSLPWTGGPYEQYF.

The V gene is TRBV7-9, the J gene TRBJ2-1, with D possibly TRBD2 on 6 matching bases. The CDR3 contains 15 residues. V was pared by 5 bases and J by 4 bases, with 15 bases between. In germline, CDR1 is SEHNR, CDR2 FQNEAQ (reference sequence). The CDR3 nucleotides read TGTGCCAGCAGCCCTCGGGACTTTCTATACAATGAGCAGTTCTTC. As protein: CASSPRDFLYNEQFF.

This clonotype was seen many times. CDR3 bases: TGTGCCAGCAGCTTAAGACTAGCGGGAGTGCGGGAGACCCAGTACTTC. Amino acid sequence: CASSLRLAGVRETQYF. The chain recombines TRBV7-3 with TRBJ2-5, with TRBD2 matching over 12 bases. V lost 1 base, J lost 5 bases, and 5 bases stayed unmatched. Germline loops: CDR1 SGHTA, CDR2 FQGTGA. The CDR3 extends over 16 amino acids.

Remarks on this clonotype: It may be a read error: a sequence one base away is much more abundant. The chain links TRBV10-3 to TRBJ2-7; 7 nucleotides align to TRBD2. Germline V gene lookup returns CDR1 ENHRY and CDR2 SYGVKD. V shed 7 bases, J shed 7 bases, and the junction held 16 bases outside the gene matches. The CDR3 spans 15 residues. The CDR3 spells CAITLGGSSYNEQYF. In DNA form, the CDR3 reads TGTGCCATCACTCTTGGCGGGAGCTCCTACAATGAGCAGTACTTC.

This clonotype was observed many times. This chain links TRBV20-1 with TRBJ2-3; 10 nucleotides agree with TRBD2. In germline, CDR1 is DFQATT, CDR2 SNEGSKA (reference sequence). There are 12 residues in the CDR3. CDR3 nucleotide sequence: TGCAGAGGGACTAGCGGCACAGATACGCAGTATTTT. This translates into CRGTSGTDTQYF.

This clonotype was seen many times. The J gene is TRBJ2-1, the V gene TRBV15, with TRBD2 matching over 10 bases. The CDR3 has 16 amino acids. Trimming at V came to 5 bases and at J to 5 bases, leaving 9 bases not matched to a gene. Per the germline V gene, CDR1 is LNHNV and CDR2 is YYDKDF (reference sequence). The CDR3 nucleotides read TGTGCCACCAGCGGCTTGGTCGGGACTAGCGACAATGAGCAGTTCTTC. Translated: CATSGLVGTSDNEQFF. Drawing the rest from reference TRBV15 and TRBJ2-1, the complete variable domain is DAMVIQNPRYQVTQFGKPVTLSCSQTLNHNVMYWYQQKSSQAPKLLFHYYDKDFNNEADTPDNFQSRRPNTSFCFLDIRSPGLGDTAMYLCATSGLVGTSDNEQFFGPGTRLTVL.

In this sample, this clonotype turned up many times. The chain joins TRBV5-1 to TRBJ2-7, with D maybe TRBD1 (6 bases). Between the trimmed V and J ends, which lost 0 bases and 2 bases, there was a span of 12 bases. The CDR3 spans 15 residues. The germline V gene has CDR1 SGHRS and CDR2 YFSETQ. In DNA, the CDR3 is TGCGCCAGCAGCTTGGGGGGGACATTACCCTACGAGCAGTACTTC. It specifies CASSLGGTLPYEQYF.

As DNA, the CDR3 is TGCGCCAGCAGCCAAGCCGAGATCTCCTACGAGCAGTACTTC. It yields the protein CASSQAEISYEQYF. The rearrangement uses TRBV4-1 and TRBJ2-7; D call uncertain. The CDR3 sequence is 14 residues long. V was cut by 1 base and J by 0 bases, with 7 bases left in between. Germline lookup yields CDR1 MGHRA and CDR2 YSYEKL.

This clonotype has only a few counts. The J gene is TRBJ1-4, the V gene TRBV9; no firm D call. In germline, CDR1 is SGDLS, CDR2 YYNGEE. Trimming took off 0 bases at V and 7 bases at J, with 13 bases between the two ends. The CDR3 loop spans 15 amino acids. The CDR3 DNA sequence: TGTGCCAGCAGCGTAGGAGGGAGGGAGAGTGAAAAACTGTTTTTT. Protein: CASSVGGRESEKLFF.

The CDR3 region has the DNA TGTGCCAGCAGTGAAGCGCTGGGGGGTGGCTACACCTTC. It specifies CASSEALGGGYTF. The V call is TRBV11-2, the J call TRBJ1-2; D may be TRBD1 (5 bases). Trimming shortened V by 6 bases and J by 7 bases, and 15 bases separated the two germline ends. CDR3 length: 13 amino acids. Germline V gives CDR1 SGHAT, CDR2 FQNNGV.

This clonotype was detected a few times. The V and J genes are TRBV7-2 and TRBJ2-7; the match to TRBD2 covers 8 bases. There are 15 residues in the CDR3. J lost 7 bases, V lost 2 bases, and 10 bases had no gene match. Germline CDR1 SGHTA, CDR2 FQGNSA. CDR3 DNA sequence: TGTGCCAGCAGCTTACCTGGCGGGAGGATCGTTGAGCAGTACTTC. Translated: CASSLPGGRIVEQYF.

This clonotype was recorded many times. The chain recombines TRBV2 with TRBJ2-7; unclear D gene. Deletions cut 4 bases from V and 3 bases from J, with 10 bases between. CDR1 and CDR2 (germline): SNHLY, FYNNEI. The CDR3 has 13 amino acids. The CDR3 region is CASSVVADYEQYF. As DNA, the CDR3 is TGTGCCAGCAGTGTCGTGGCGGACTACGAGCAGTACTTC.